This T cell receptor beta chain was sequenced during a study of healthy donors' naive CD4 and CD8 T cells. The trim removed 5 bases at V and 4 bases at J, leaving 12 bases unmatched. From germline, CDR1 is SQVTM and CDR2 ANQGSEA. The CDR3 consists of 15 residues. CD4+CD8-CD45RO-CD45RA+ cells were naive CD4+; CD8+CD4-CD45RA+CD27bright cells were naive CD8+. TCR libraries were built from approximately 490 ng of total RNA by linear amplification. Original analysis: From about five healthy donors, around 78,000 rearranged TCR alpha transcripts were sequenced. MiXCR, applied by TCRdb to the reads, yields one record per CDR3 protein. The V and J calls follow TCRdb's processing rather than the paper's. The sample records around 180,000 distinct CDR3 sequences, 74% being singletons. Notes on this clonotype: Its matching antigen is unknown.

Overall study findings and caveats: Negatively charged CDR3s marked CD8+ lineage; positively charged CDR3s marked CD4+ lineage. Homeostatic proliferation of naive T cells was not examined as a bias source.

The source is a pool of human donors in good health; the sample pools cells from several healthy donors. The V and J genes are TRBV29-1 and TRBJ2-5, with 8 bases aligning to TRBD2. The sequencing sample was made of naive CD4+ and CD8+ T cells sorted from blood, pooled from several donors. The CDR3 coding sequence is TGCAGCGTTAGCCCGAGCGGGAGCCCCGCAGAGACCCAGTACTTC. This gives the protein CSVSPSGSPAETQYF.